These 4 T cell receptor beta chains came from one sample sequenced in a study of spatial heterogeneity in lung cancer. Time point denoted: sample taken at primary tumor resection. Unsorted whole RNA samples from tumor, nontumor lung or frozen PBMC were sequenced. TCRdb used MiXCR to reprocess the 5' RACE reads, holding one entry per CDR3 protein. The sample shows tens of thousands of distinct CDR3 sequences, about 4.5% of them seen only once. The sequencing here drew on PBMCs, taken at surgery. These receptors were collected from a male donor with early-stage non-small cell lung cancer.

Ten or more counts support this clonotype. The rearrangement joins TRBV6-5 to TRBJ2-2; the match to TRBD1 covers 7 bases. J gave up 0 bases and V 6 bases, and 7 bases lay outside the gene matches. Germline V gene sequence: CDR1 MNHEY, CDR2 SVGAGI. The CDR3 contains 16 residues. The CDR3: CASSAEGAPNTGELFF. The CDR3 DNA follows: TGTGCCAGCAGCGCCGAGGGGGCCCCGAACACCGGGGAGCTGTTTTTT.

This clonotype was observed many times. This sequence joins TRBV12-3 or TRBV12-4 and TRBJ1-6, with D unclear. The V gene lost 3 bases and the J gene lost 10 bases, with 7 bases spanning the gap. The CDR3 totals 12 residues. The CDR3 DNA reads as TGTGCCAGCAGTTTCCGTGGGTCACCCCTCCACTTT. Translated, it gives CASSFRGSPLHF.

This clonotype was counted only a few times. The chain is built from TRBV11-3 and TRBJ2-3; D gene uncertain. This CDR3 region has 15 residues. The V end lost 1 base, the J end lost 2 bases, and 10 bases lay between the germline ends. Germline V gene data show CDR1 as SGHNT and CDR2 as YENEEA. CDR3 protein: CASSLGHRTTDTQYF. DNA for the CDR3: TGTGCCAGCAGCTTAGGACACCGAACCACAGATACGCAGTATTTT.

This clonotype was recorded at least ten times. The chain recombines TRBV20-1 with TRBJ2-7; D possibly uses TRBD1 or TRBD2 (6 bases each). V gave up 6 bases and J gave up 6 bases, with 21 bases separating them. In germline, CDR1 is DFQATT, CDR2 SNEGSKA (reference sequence). CDR3 length: 14 amino acids. The CDR3 here is CSARGPSRPTEQYF. In DNA form, the CDR3 reads TGCAGTGCACGGGGGCCCTCAAGACCTACCGAGCAGTACTTC.